In this sample, the clone carrying this T cell receptor (beta chain) turned up once. Its antigen is unknown. The Oncomine TCR Beta short-read assay generated sequence data from the DNA of cultured CD4+ T cells. TCRdb independently ran MiXCR on the PCR reads; one entry per CDR3 protein. Of roughly 13,000 distinct CDR3 sequences in the sample, roughly 29% are singletons; the top ten hold around 19%. Treatment noted: approximately nine-day PBMC culture with coronavirus spike peptide pools or control peptides (ViraFEST assay). Peptide pool stimulation in ViraFEST expanded antigen-specific T cells, whose TCRs were then sequenced. The entry originates in a study of vaccination and CD4 T cells after COVID-19. Study in general: Taking of post-vaccine samples occurred a median approximately 72 days after dose two (range 14 to 241).

V lost 8 bases, J lost 3 bases, and 11 bases lay in between. This CDR3 spans 13 amino acids. The V gene's germline CDR1 is MNHNS and CDR2 SASEGT. The gene calls are TRBV6-1 and TRBJ2-1; maybe TRBD2 (6 bases). Sequenced here: CD4+ T cells from blood, cultured in vitro, sampled before SARS-CoV-2 vaccination. The sequence came from a human donor who received a COVID-19 vaccine. The CDR3 DNA is TGTGCCAGCCGAATGACTAGCTACAATGAGCAGTTCTTC. Translating it yields CASRMTSYNEQFF.